This TCR beta chain was recorded in a study of response to subunit inactivated influenza vaccine. This clonotype was picked up a small number of times. Its antigen is as yet unknown. TCRdb independently ran MiXCR on the RT-PCR reads; one entry per CDR3 protein. The sample yields around 650,000 distinct CDR3 sequences, roughly 14% seen once. The V end was cut by 0 bases, the J end by 2 bases, with 10 bases between. This CDR3 has 15 residues. CDR1 ENHRY and CDR2 SYGVKD come from the germline V gene. General study findings and limits: Seasonal influenza vaccination, on each occasion, was suggested by the authors to recruit few new T cells.

The TCR comes from a man aged 50-59 years who received an inactivated influenza vaccine. The chain carries TRBV10-3 and TRBJ2-5; no firm D call. The specimen comprised PBMCs from blood, sampled approximately 12 days after vaccination. This CDR3 is CAISESGRLQETQYF. The DNA for the CDR3 is TGTGCCATCAGTGAGTCCGGGCGGTTACAAGAGACCCAGTACTTC.